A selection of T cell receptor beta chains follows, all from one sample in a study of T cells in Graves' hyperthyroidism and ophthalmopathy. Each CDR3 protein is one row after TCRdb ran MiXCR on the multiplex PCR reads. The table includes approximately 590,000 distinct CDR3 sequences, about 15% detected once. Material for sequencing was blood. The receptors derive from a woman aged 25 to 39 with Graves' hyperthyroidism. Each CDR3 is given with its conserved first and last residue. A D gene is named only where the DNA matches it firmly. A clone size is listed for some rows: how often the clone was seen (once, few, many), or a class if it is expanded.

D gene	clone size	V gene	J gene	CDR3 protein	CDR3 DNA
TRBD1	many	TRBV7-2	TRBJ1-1	CASSRQQGADTEAFF	TGTGCCAGCAGCCGTCAACAGGGGGCGGACACTGAAGCTTTCTTT
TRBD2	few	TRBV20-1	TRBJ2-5	CSARGYGRTSGSQETQYF	TGCAGTGCTAGGGGGTATGGTCGGACTAGCGGGTCTCAAGAGACCCAGTACTTC
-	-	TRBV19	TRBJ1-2	CASSISGQAQGYTF	TGTGCCAGTAGTATATCGGGTCAGGCTCAAGGCTACACCTTC
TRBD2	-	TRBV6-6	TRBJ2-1	CASSYLGLAGRSEQFF	TGTGCCAGCAGTTACCTGGGACTAGCGGGAAGGAGTGAGCAGTTCTTC
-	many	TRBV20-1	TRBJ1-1	CSVTATEAFF	TGCAGTGTAACGGCCACTGAAGCTTTCTTT
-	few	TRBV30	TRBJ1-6	CAWSVLQGASPLHF	TGTGCCTGGAGTGTACTACAGGGCGCTTCACCCCTCCACTTT
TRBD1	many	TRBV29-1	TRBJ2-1	CSVDAGTGDNEQFF	TGCAGCGTTGATGCCGGGACAGGAGACAATGAGCAGTTCTTC
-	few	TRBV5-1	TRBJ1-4	CASSPNSVTNEKLFF	TGCGCCAGCAGCCCTAACAGCGTTACTAATGAAAAACTGTTTTTT
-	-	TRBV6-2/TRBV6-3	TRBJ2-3	CASRLFGESTDTQYF	TGTGCCAGCAGGCTTTTTGGGGAGAGCACAGATACGCAGTATTTT
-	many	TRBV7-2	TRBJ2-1	CASTRGYLAYNEQFF	TGTGCCAGCACCCGTGGATACCTGGCCTACAATGAGCAGTTCTTC
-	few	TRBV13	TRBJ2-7	CASSLGRRDGPESYEQYF	TGTGCCAGCAGCTTAGGGCGACGGGATGGTCCTGAATCCTACGAGCAGTACTTC
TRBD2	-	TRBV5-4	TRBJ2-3	CASSLAGAFTDTQYF	TGTGCCAGCAGCTTAGCGGGAGCGTTCACAGATACGCAGTATTTT
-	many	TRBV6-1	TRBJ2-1	CASSQGKEQFF	TGTGCCAGCAGTCAGGGGAAAGAGCAGTTCTTC
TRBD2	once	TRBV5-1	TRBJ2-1	CASSPSGRDNEQFF	TGCGCCAGCTCCCCTAGCGGGAGGGACAATGAGCAGTTCTTC
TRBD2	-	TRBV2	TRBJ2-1	CASSRTSGNNERFF	TGTGCCAGCAGTAGGACTAGCGGAAACAATGAGCGGTTCTTC
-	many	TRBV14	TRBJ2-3	CASSQRVAASTDTQYF	TGTGCCAGCAGCCAAAGGGTAGCGGCTAGCACAGATACGCAGTATTTT